One and the same sample provided the 23 T cell receptor beta chains below, sequenced in a study of breast tumors, draining lymph nodes, adjacent tissues. MiXCR, run by TCRdb on the multiplex PCR reads, gives a single entry per CDR3 protein. The sample contains 150,000 to 250,000 distinct CDR3 sequences, approximately 33% of which appear only once. The lymph nodes were axillary draining lymph nodes from breast cancer patients. The specimen was axillary lymph node tissue. The receptors come from a female donor with breast cancer. Some clones in this sample may be carry-over from other donors' samples.

The chain links TRBV7-3 to TRBJ2-3; 11 positions agree with TRBD1. Germline values: CDR1 SGHTA, CDR2 FQGTGA. This CDR3 region has 18 residues. Trimming cost V 1 base and J 4 bases; bases outside gene matches: 10. DNA of the CDR3: TGTGCCAGCAGCTTAATGGGACAGGGGGAGAGAGGCCCAGATACGCAGTATTTT. Amino acid sequence: CASSLMGQGERGPDTQYF.

This chain joins TRBV11-2 and TRBJ2-5; TRBD2 might be the D (6 bases). Trimming shortened V by 1 base and J by 5 bases, and 23 bases separated the two germline ends. The CDR3 length is 18 residues. Germline loops: CDR1 SGHAT, CDR2 FQNNGV. CDR3 region: CASSLAAGPAEGRETQYF. CDR3 DNA: TGTGCCAGCAGCTTAGCCGCGGGACCAGCGGAGGGGAGGGAGACCCAGTACTTC.

Worth noting for this clonotype: A much larger clone is a single base away; this may be a read error. The chain uses TRBV6-6 and TRBJ2-1; no reliable D call. CDR1 and CDR2 from the germline V gene are MNHNY and SVGAGI (reference sequence). Trimming removed 6 bases at V and 4 bases at J, with 7 bases between. The CDR3 covers 12 residues. In nucleotides, the CDR3 is TGTGCCAGCAGACCACAGTACAATGAGCAGTTCTTC. Its translation is CASRPQYNEQFF.

This clonotype was counted many times. This sequence joins TRBV20-1 and TRBJ2-5; D not resolved. CDR1 DFQATT and CDR2 SNEGSKA come from the germline V gene (reference sequence). The CDR3 has 10 amino acids. Trimming cost V 6 bases and J 5 bases, with 7 bases left between them. In DNA, the CDR3 is TGCAGTGCCAGAAGGGAGACCCAGTACTTC. This translates into CSARRETQYF.

Concerning this clonotype: This CDR3 is missing its conserved last phenylalanine or tryptophan, likely due to a read error. This chain links TRBV7-9 with TRBJ2-5; the match to TRBD1 covers 8 bases. Germline V CDR1 and CDR2: SEHNR, FQNEAQ (reference sequence). CDR3 length equals 15 residues. Unmatched junction bases numbered 11, after V lost 5 bases and J lost 6 bases. CDR3 nucleotides: TGTGCCAGCAGCCCCACGACAGGGGTAAACCAGACCCAGTACCTC. Its protein is CASSPTTGVNQTQYL.

Ten or more counts support this clonotype. This chain connects TRBV11-3 to TRBJ2-1; D assignment may be TRBD1 or TRBD2 (6 bases each). Germline CDR1 reads SGHNT; CDR2 reads YENEEA. The length of the CDR3 is 13 residues. V was trimmed by 1 base and J by 6 bases, leaving 7 bases between them. The chain's CDR3 is CASSLGGANEQFF. In DNA form, the CDR3 reads TGTGCCAGCAGCTTAGGGGGGGCCAATGAGCAGTTCTTC.

The chain is built from TRBV6-1 and TRBJ1-5, with TRBD1 matching 7 bases. Trimming at V came to 3 bases and at J to 0 bases, leaving 5 bases not matched to a gene. Germline values: CDR1 MNHNS, CDR2 SASEGT. The CDR3 covers 16 residues. In DNA, the CDR3 is TGTGCCAGCAGTGACGACAGGGTCCCTAGCAATCAGCCCCAGCATTTT. It specifies CASSDDRVPSNQPQHF.

Notes on this clonotype: A much larger clone differs from this one at a single base, so this may be a read error. The chain combines TRBV10-3 with TRBJ1-3, with 7 bases that match TRBD1. CDR1 and CDR2 from the germline V gene are ENHRY and SYGVKD. The V and J ends lost 10 bases and 0 bases, in that order; junction bases with no gene match: 12. This CDR3 comprises 16 residues. CDR3 DNA: TGTGCCAGCAGCCGTGACAGGGACGCCTCTGGAAACACCATATATTTT. Its translation: CASSRDRDASGNTIYF.

In this sample, this clonotype turned up many times. The chain couples TRBV14 to TRBJ2-6, with 8 nucleotides matching TRBD1. The CDR3 is 16 amino acids. From germline, CDR1 is SGHDN and CDR2 FVKESK. J lost 13 bases, V lost 3 bases, and 14 bases had no gene match. The CDR3 region has the DNA TGTGCCAGCAGCCACTTGACAGGGGCCCCCCCATCTGTCCTGACTTTC. As protein: CASSHLTGAPPSVLTF.

This clonotype was detected many times. V usage is TRBV20-1 and J usage is TRBJ2-7; D may be TRBD1 or TRBD2 (6 bases each). The CDR3 is 14 residues long. The V end lost 5 bases, the J end lost 7 bases, and 21 bases lay between the germline ends. Germline loops: CDR1 DFQATT, CDR2 SNEGSKA (reference sequence). The CDR3 region has the DNA TGCAGTGCTGGAGGGGGTTCTTCCGCTCGGGAGCAGTACTTC. This translates into CSAGGGSSAREQYF.

The DNA for the CDR3 is TGTGCCAGTAGTATTGGCAGGGGATGGAGTCAGCCCCAGCATTTT. This gives the protein CASSIGRGWSQPQHF. This chain connects TRBV19 to TRBJ1-5; a possible D gene is TRBD1 (6 bases). V was trimmed by 3 bases and J by 6 bases, leaving 15 bases between them. Germline V lookup: CDR1 LNHDA, CDR2 SQIVND (reference sequence). The CDR3 extends over 15 amino acids.

This clonotype was detected many times. The chain uses TRBV7-2 and TRBJ2-3; D not certain. Germline CDR1 SGHTA, CDR2 FQGNSA. The CDR3 has 12 amino acids. V was pared by 6 bases and J by 5 bases, with 9 bases between. The DNA for the CDR3 is TGTGCCAGCAGTCTACAGTTAGATACGCAGTATTTT. Amino acid sequence: CASSLQLDTQYF.

This clonotype has more than one count but fewer than ten. The DNA of the CDR3 is TGCACCAATCACGGGGGGTACACTGAAGCTTTCTTT. The encoded protein is CTNHGGYTEAFF. J is TRBJ1-1 and V is TRBV20-1; D possibly corresponds to TRBD1 (5 bases). Germline CDR1 DFQATT, CDR2 SNEGSKA (reference sequence). This CDR3 is built from 12 residues.

This clonotype was detected ten times or more. This rearrangement joins TRBV20-1 to TRBJ2-1; 8 bases fit TRBD2. V dropped 6 bases and J dropped 1; count of bases not matched to a gene: 8. This CDR3 has 15 amino acids. CDR1 and CDR2 (germline): DFQATT, SNEGSKA (reference sequence). CDR3 sequence: CSAGTLAGSYNEQFF. DNA of the CDR3: TGCAGTGCCGGGACGCTAGCGGGTTCCTACAATGAGCAGTTCTTC.

For this clonotype: Possible read error: a much larger clone is one base away. This rearrangement joins TRBV28 to TRBJ1-5; TRBD1 is a possible D gene (6 bases). Trimming removed 11 bases from V and 4 bases from J, with 15 bases in between. Germline V CDR1 and CDR2: MDHEN, SYDVKM. The CDR3 totals 13 residues. The CDR3 bases are TGTGCCGGCACGGACAGAATAAATCAGCCCCAGCATTTT. Translated: CAGTDRINQPQHF.

This clonotype occurred many times. The gene calls are TRBV10-2 and TRBJ1-5; D unresolved. This CDR3 has 14 amino acids. Trimming took 5 bases from V and 3 from J, leaving 11 bases between them. Germline loops: CDR1 WSHSY, CDR2 SAAADI. CDR3: CASSRGQINQPQHF. The CDR3 nucleotides are TGCGCCAGCAGTCGCGGGCAGATCAATCAGCCCCAGCATTTT.

There are many counts of this clonotype. The chain joins TRBV5-5 to TRBJ2-5; 12 nucleotides line up with TRBD2. Germline values: CDR1 SGHKS, CDR2 YYEKEE (reference sequence). V shed 4 bases and J 1 base; nucleotides not matched to a gene: 14. This CDR3 contains 19 residues. The CDR3 nucleotides read TGTGCCAGCAGCCAAAGGAGGACTAGCGGGATTGGAGCCCAAGAGACCCAGTACTTC. Translation: CASSQRRTSGIGAQETQYF.

This rearrangement joins TRBV29-1 to TRBJ2-3; D is ambiguous. The V and J ends lost 4 bases and 2 bases respectively, with 13 bases between them. Germline CDR1 and CDR2: SQVTM and ANQGSEA. CDR3 length equals 14 residues. CDR3 residues: CSVAPGRNTDTQYF. Here the CDR3 DNA reads TGCAGCGTTGCCCCTGGACGGAACACAGATACGCAGTATTTT.

Remarks on this clonotype: The junction departs from the called germline gene at one end, perhaps through a read error. This chain links TRBV4-2 with TRBJ2-2; 10 bases are a match to TRBD1. This CDR3 has 14 residues. The germline V gene encodes CDR1 LGHNA and CDR2 YNFKEQ. CDR3 bases: TGTGGCAGCAGACGGACAGGGGGGACCGGGGAGCTGATTTTT. Translated: CGSRRTGGTGELIF.

This clonotype was seen at least ten times. The chain has TRBV2 and TRBJ2-3; 7 bases are a match to TRBD2. Germline assignment: CDR1 SNHLY and CDR2 FYNNEI. The CDR3 covers 17 residues. J gave up 2 bases and V 5 bases, and 13 bases lay outside the gene matches. CDR3 DNA: TGTGCCAGCAGTTCCCGTTTGCGGGGGTCTTTCACAGATACGCAGTATTTT. Residues: CASSSRLRGSFTDTQYF. Complete variable domain (other parts from reference TRBV2 and TRBJ2-3): EPEVTQTPSHQVTQMGQEVILRCVPISNHLYFYWYRQILGQKVEFLVSFYNNEISEKSEIFDDQFSVERPDGSNFTLKIRSTKLEDSAMYFCASSSRLRGSFTDTQYFGPGTRLTVL.

Ten or more counts support this clonotype. The DNA of the CDR3 is TGTGCCAGCAGCTTGGGAGCGGGAGCTGCCGGGGAGCTGTTTTTT. Translation gives CASSLGAGAAGELFF. The chain joins TRBV5-6 to TRBJ2-2, with 8 nucleotides matching TRBD2. Trimming cost V 0 bases and J 6 bases; bases outside gene matches: 4. The germline gives CDR1 SGHDT, CDR2 YYEEEE. The length of the CDR3 is 15 residues.

The V call is TRBV5-4, the J call TRBJ2-2, with 7 bases identical to TRBD2. The ends lost 5 bases at V and 2 bases at J; junction bases unmatched: 12. The CDR3 consists of 17 residues. CDR1 is SGHNT, CDR2 YYREEE, per germline (reference sequence). The CDR3 DNA is TGTGCCAGCAGACCCGGGACTACCGGAATTAACACCGGGGAGCTGTTTTTT. It translates to CASRPGTTGINTGELFF.

In its sample, this clonotype was seen many times. The conserved phenylalanine or tryptophan is not found at the CDR3 terminus, so this likely reflects a read error. The DNA is omitted, as the CDR3 cannot be located on it reliably, and the CDR3 follows TCRdb's listing. The CDR3 spells CSAEVEETQSL. The chain has TRBV20-1 and TRBJ2-5. A total of 11 residues make up the CDR3, ends included. Germline V gene sequence: CDR1 DFQATT, CDR2 SNEGSKA (reference sequence).